Below, 20 T cell receptor beta chains from the same sample are listed, as sequenced in a study of blood T cell repertoires in COVID-19. The repertoire was sequenced with immunoSEQ multiplex PCR; TCRdb's copy has only in-frame clones and lacks some. Found here are approximately 250,000 clones, approximately 84% of them singletons; the top ten hold about 1%. Sequencing used peripheral blood. The receptors shown here come from a man in his forties with acute or convalescent COVID-19.

The chain uses TRBV11-1 and TRBJ1-2, with 7 bases that match TRBD1. The germline V gene encodes CDR1 SGHAT and CDR2 FQDESV (reference sequence). Trimming took 1 base from V and 3 from J; bases not matched to a gene: 8. The CDR3 runs to 16 residues. The CDR3 DNA sequence: TGTGCCAGCAGCTTAGTCGTGACAGGGACGGACTATGGCTACACCTTC. Protein: CASSLVVTGTDYGYTF.

The chain is built from TRBV4-1 and TRBJ1-2, with D unresolved. Germline V gene lookup returns CDR1 MGHRA and CDR2 YSYEKL. V was trimmed by 2 bases and J by 8 bases, leaving 18 bases between them. This CDR3 spans 15 amino acids. For the CDR3, the DNA is TGCGCCAGCAGCCAACTATCGGCAGGATCAACAGGCTACACCTTC. This codes for CASSQLSAGSTGYTF.

This clone has a single count. V is TRBV5-6 and J is TRBJ1-2, with a tentative D call TRBD1 (5 bases). Germline V gene sequence: CDR1 SGHDT, CDR2 YYEEEE. This CDR3 comprises 15 residues. With 0 bases removed from V and 5 bases from J, the gap between germline ends came to 14 bases. The DNA of the CDR3 is TGTGCCAGCAGCTTGGCCGCGACAGTGGTTTATGGCTACACCTTC. Its translation is CASSLAATVVYGYTF.

The chain is built from TRBV4-2 and TRBJ2-3; tentative D call: TRBD2 (6 bases). Trimming removed 0 bases from V and 2 bases from J, with 9 bases in between. Germline CDR1 and CDR2: LGHNA and YNFKEQ. This CDR3 contains 15 residues. The CDR3 DNA follows: TGTGCCAGCAGCCAAGACCGGGACTTCACAGATACGCAGTATTTT. It is translated as CASSQDRDFTDTQYF.

The chain carries TRBV7-2 and TRBJ2-5; D perhaps matches TRBD2 (6 bases). This CDR3 region has 14 residues. Germline CDR1 and CDR2: SGHTA and FQGNSA. Trimming pared 5 bases from V and 4 bases from J, leaving 14 bases between. The CDR3 region has the DNA TGTGCCAGCAGCCCAGGACTAATGAGAGAGACCCAGTACTTC. The encoded protein is CASSPGLMRETQYF.

This clone came up once. The chain employs TRBV4-3 and TRBJ1-2; a possible D gene is TRBD1 (6 bases). Germline loops: CDR1 LGHNA, CDR2 YSLEER. The CDR3 has 15 residues. The V and J ends lost 4 bases and 4 bases respectively, with 16 bases between them. This CDR3 reads CASSLETGSSYGYTF. In nucleotides, the CDR3 is TGCGCCAGCAGCCTGGAGACAGGCTCCAGCTATGGCTACACCTTC.

This rearrangement joins TRBV6-5 to TRBJ1-5, with D perhaps matching TRBD1 (5 bases). Germline V gene data show CDR1 as MNHEY and CDR2 as SVGAGI. The CDR3 is made up of 15 amino acids. Trimming cost V 6 bases and J 0 bases, with 12 bases left between them. CDR3: CASRQTGGSNQPQHF. The CDR3, as DNA: TGTGCCAGCAGACAAACAGGTGGTAGCAATCAGCCCCAGCATTTT.

V and J are TRBV18 and TRBJ1-1; 9 positions match TRBD1. The J segment lost 5 bases and the V segment lost 6 bases, leaving 7 bases of the junction unmatched. There are 14 residues in the CDR3. Germline V gene lookup returns CDR1 KGHSH and CDR2 LQKENI. The CDR3 coding sequence is TGTGCCAGCTCCCTACAGGGGGCGCGGACTGAAGCTTTCTTT. It codes for CASSLQGARTEAFF.

This clone appeared once. V usage is TRBV19 and J usage is TRBJ2-7, with no clear D. CDR3 length equals 16 residues. V lost 1 base, J lost 0 bases, and 13 bases lay in between. Germline CDR1 and CDR2: LNHDA and SQIVND (reference sequence). CDR3 sequence: CASSIVATGFSYEQYF. The CDR3 nucleotides are TGTGCCAGTAGTATAGTGGCTACCGGGTTCTCCTACGAGCAGTACTTC.

Note on this clone: This same CDR3 is encoded by further DNA sequences in the sample. V gene TRBV18 combines with J gene TRBJ1-5; D possibly corresponds to TRBD1 (6 bases). V was trimmed by 2 bases and J by 8 bases, leaving 7 bases between them. CDR1 KGHSH and CDR2 LQKENI come from the germline V gene. This CDR3 has 12 amino acids. The CDR3 DNA is TGTGCCAGCTCACCAGGGGGCGAGCCCCAGCATTTT. Amino acids: CASSPGGEPQHF. The variable domain in full, completed from reference TRBV18 and TRBJ1-5, reads NAGVMQNPRHLVRRRGQEARLRCSPMKGHSHVYWYRQLPEEGLKFMVYLQKENIIDESGMPKERFSAEFPKEGPSILRIQQVVRGDSAAYFCASSPGGEPQHFGDGTRLSIL.

The gene calls are TRBV7-3 and TRBJ2-1, with 9 nucleotides matching TRBD1. The CDR3 is 16 amino acids. In germline, CDR1 is SGHTA, CDR2 FQGTGA. The ends lost 2 bases at V and 6 bases at J; junction bases unmatched: 8. The CDR3: CASSLLGQGRSNEQFF. Written as DNA, the CDR3 is TGTGCCAGCAGCTTATTAGGACAGGGGAGGTCCAATGAGCAGTTCTTC.

The V call is TRBV10-2, the J call TRBJ1-5, with D perhaps matching TRBD1 (5 bases). Germline V gene data show CDR1 as WSHSY and CDR2 as SAAADI. This CDR3 contains 14 residues. Trimming shortened V by 6 bases and J by 6 bases, and 15 bases separated the two germline ends. CDR3 amino acids: CASRETAFLQPQHF. For the CDR3, the DNA is TGCGCCAGCAGAGAGACAGCCTTTCTTCAGCCCCAGCATTTT.

This chain uses TRBV11-2 with TRBJ1-1; possibly TRBD1 for D (5 bases). The V end was cut by 1 base, the J end by 1 base, with 7 bases between. The CDR3 consists of 14 residues. The V gene's germline CDR1 is SGHAT and CDR2 FQNNGV. The CDR3 region is CASSLGGGNTEAFF. The DNA of the CDR3 is TGTGCCAGCAGCTTAGGGGGCGGGAACACTGAAGCTTTCTTT.

This sequence joins TRBV18 and TRBJ1-4, with TRBD1 as a possible D gene (5 bases). Germline V gene sequence: CDR1 KGHSH, CDR2 LQKENI. This CDR3 is 16 amino acids long. The V gene lost 5 bases and the J gene lost 8 bases, with 21 bases spanning the gap. The CDR3 DNA reads as TGTGCCAGCTCAGCTAACGGGGACTTCGAGCGGGAAAAACTGTTTTTT. This sequence encodes CASSANGDFEREKLFF.

The chain is built from TRBV7-8 and TRBJ1-2; 9 positions match TRBD1. The trim removed 1 base at V and 7 bases at J, leaving 7 bases unmatched. Germline V gene lookup returns CDR1 SGHVS and CDR2 FQNEAQ. The CDR3 totals 15 residues. CDR3 residues: CASSLVLSTGGGYTF. CDR3 in DNA: TGTGCCAGCAGCTTAGTCCTTTCGACAGGGGGTGGCTACACCTTC.

The chain carries TRBV2 and TRBJ2-1; TRBD1 agrees at 8 bases. This CDR3 region has 16 residues. The trim removed 6 bases at V and 4 bases at J, leaving 11 bases unmatched. Germline V gene data show CDR1 as SNHLY and CDR2 as FYNNEI. CDR3 sequence reads: CASSRGQGKGYNEQFF. Here the CDR3 DNA reads TGTGCCAGCAGCCGTGGACAGGGAAAAGGGTACAATGAGCAGTTCTTC.

This sequence joins TRBV30 and TRBJ1-6, with TRBD1 identical over 7 bases. V gave up 8 bases and J gave up 0 bases; unmatched junction bases: 28. The CDR3 has 22 amino acids. Germline V gene data show CDR1 as GTSNPN and CDR2 as SVGIG (reference sequence). The CDR3 DNA sequence: TGTGCCCGCCCCGGTGAGGGGGCCTTCCCCGTTAATTCAAGCTCCTATAATTCACCCCTCCACTTT. Residues: CARPGEGAFPVNSSSYNSPLHF.

The V call is TRBV2, the J call TRBJ1-3; 7 bases map to TRBD1. Germline-derived CDR1 and CDR2 are SNHLY and FYNNEI. The trim removed 9 bases at V and 0 bases at J, leaving 8 bases unmatched. The CDR3 is 15 residues long. The CDR3 bases are TGTGCCAGTAGGACACAGGGGTTCTCTGGAAACACCATATATTTT. Translation: CASRTQGFSGNTIYF.

This CDR3 is CASGLAGVGVEQFF. CDR3 DNA: TGTGCCAGCGGGCTAGCGGGGGTCGGGGTTGAGCAGTTCTTC. This chain joins TRBV27 and TRBJ2-1; 10 nucleotides line up with TRBD2. Germline assignment: CDR1 MNHEY and CDR2 SMNVEV (reference sequence). Trimming removed 8 bases from V and 9 bases from J; junction bases left unmatched: 10. This CDR3 has 14 residues.

This rearrangement joins TRBV3-1 (or the pseudogene TRBV3-2) to TRBJ2-1, with D possibly matching TRBD1 (6 bases). The CDR3 totals 16 residues. Germline assignment: CDR1 LGHDT and CDR2 YNNKEL (reference sequence). Trimming took 2 bases from V and 3 from J, leaving 14 bases between them. The CDR3 region is CASSQPTGINYNEQFF. The CDR3 bases are TGTGCCAGCAGCCAACCCACAGGGATAAACTACAATGAGCAGTTCTTC.